This T cell receptor (beta chain) was recorded in a study of a mutant IDH1 vaccine in newly diagnosed glioma. Study background: Former treatment meant radiotherapy, temozolomide, or both; the majority had gotten both.

Concerning this clone: The antigen is not known.

Clones were read by immunoSEQ multiplex PCR, and TCRdb kept only the in-frame ones, dropping some. The table records about 54,000 clones, approximately 81% of them present only once. Time point specified: week 35, safety follow-up. Topical imiquimod was applied with each vaccine dose, which held 300 ug of mutant IDH1 20-mer peptide. Germline CDR1 is SGHTA and CDR2 is FQGNSA. V dropped 5 bases and J dropped 5; count of bases not matched to a gene: 9. The CDR3 spans 14 residues. The chain couples TRBV7-2 to TRBJ2-7; TRBD1 matches 7 bases. Sequenced material: PBMCs, taken from a glioma patient whose treatment included an IDH1 peptide vaccine. The receptor's source is a woman between 18 and 29 years old with glioma. CDR3 in amino acids: CASSPDRVSHEQYF. The CDR3 DNA reads as TGTGCCAGCAGCCCAGACAGGGTCAGCCACGAGCAGTACTTC.